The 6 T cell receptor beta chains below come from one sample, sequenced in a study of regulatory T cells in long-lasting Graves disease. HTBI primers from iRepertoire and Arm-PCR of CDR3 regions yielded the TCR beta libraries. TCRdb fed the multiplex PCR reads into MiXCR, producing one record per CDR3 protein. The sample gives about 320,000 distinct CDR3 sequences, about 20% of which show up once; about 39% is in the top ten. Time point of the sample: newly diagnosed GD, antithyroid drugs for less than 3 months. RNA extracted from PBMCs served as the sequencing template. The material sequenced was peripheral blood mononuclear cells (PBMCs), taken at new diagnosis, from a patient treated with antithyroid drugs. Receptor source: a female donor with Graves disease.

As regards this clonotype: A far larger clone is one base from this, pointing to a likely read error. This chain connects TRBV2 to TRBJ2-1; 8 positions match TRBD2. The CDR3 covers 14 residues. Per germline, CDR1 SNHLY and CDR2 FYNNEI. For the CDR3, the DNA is TGCGCCAGCAGCCGAGAGGGACTAGTCAATGAGCAGCTCTTC. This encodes CASSREGLVNEQLF.

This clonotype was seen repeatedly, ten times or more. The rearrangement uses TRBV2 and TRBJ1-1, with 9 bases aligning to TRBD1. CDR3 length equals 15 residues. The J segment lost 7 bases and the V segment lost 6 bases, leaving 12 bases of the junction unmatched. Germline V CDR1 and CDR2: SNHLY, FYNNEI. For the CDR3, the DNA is TGTGCCAGCAGGGGGGGGGGACAGGGTTTAGGTGAAGCTTTCTTT. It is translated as CASRGGGQGLGEAFF.

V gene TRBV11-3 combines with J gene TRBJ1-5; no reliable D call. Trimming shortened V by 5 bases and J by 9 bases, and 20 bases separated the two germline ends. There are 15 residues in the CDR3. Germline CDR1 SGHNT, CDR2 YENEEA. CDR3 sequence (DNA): TGTGCCAGCAGCCCCGACGGGGTGTCGGATCCGCCCCAGCATTTT. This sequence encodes CASSPDGVSDPPQHF.

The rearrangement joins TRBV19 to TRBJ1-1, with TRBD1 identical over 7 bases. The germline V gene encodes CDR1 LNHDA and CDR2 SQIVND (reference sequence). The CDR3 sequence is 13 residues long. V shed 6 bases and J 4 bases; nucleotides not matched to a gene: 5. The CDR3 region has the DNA TGTGCCAGTAGGGAGACAGGGATCACTGAAGCTTTCTTT. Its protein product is CASRETGITEAFF.

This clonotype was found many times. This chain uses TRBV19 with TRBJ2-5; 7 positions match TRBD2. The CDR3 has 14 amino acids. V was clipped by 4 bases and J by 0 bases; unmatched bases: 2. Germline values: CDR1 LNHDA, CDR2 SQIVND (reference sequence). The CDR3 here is CASSSGSDQETQYF. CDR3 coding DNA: TGTGCCAGTAGTAGCGGGAGCGACCAAGAGACCCAGTACTTC.

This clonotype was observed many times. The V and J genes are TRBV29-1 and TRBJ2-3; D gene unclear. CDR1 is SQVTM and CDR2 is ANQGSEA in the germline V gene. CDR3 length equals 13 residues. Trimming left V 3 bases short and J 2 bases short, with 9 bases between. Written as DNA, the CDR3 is TGCAGCGTTGATTACAGCTTCACAGATACGCAGTATTTT. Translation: CSVDYSFTDTQYF.